This T cell receptor beta chain was recorded in a study of radiation and T cells in renal cell carcinoma. The germline V gene has CDR1 MGHRA and CDR2 YSYEKL. The length of the CDR3 is 17 residues. After removal of 3 bases from V and 0 bases from J, the junction contained 8 bases not matched to a gene. Noted time point: blood 4 weeks post-SBRT, at nephrectomy. Sample treatment: 15 Gy SBRT to primary tumor, nephrectomy 4 weeks later. Profiled with immunoSEQ multiplex PCR; TCRdb holds only in-frame clones, not every one. The sample contains more than 120,000 clones, about 88% of which appear only once. This sample comprised blood, obtained from a patient whose treatment included radiotherapy and nephrectomy. The sequence was obtained from a woman aged 45 to 65 with renal cell carcinoma. The chain carries TRBV4-1 and TRBJ2-1, with 7 bases matching TRBD2. In DNA form, the CDR3 reads TGCGCCAGCAGCCAGTTAAGCGGGGCGCACTCCTACAATGAGCAGTTCTTC. This encodes CASSQLSGAHSYNEQFF.